The clone carrying this TCR beta chain came up a few times. What it recognizes is unknown. The CDR3 loop spans 13 amino acids. In germline, CDR1 is SEHNR, CDR2 FQNEAQ (reference sequence). V lost 3 bases and J 9 bases, leaving 12 bases between the germline ends. This record belongs to a study of T cell responses to AZD1222 COVID-19 vaccine. Study at large: Pooling was applied to second doses at about 4 or about 12 weeks. Study-wide results and caveats: Epitopes outside B.1.351 and B.1.1.7 mutated regions reportedly drew nearly half of spike TCRs. Repertoires were collected only later (after the peak T cell response had occurred).

Produced via immunoSEQ multiplex PCR; TCRdb's table is partial and in-frame only. The sample contains 87,000 or so clones, almost 90% of which appear only once. The receptor was derived from an adult in good health. This chain uses TRBV7-9 with TRBJ2-1; D is perhaps TRBD1 or TRBD2 (6 bases each). The material was peripheral blood, obtained on day 0 of AZD1222 vaccination. CDR3 in DNA: TGTGCCAGCAGCTTTAGGGGGGCCCGTGAGCAGTTCTTC. It translates to CASSFRGAREQFF.